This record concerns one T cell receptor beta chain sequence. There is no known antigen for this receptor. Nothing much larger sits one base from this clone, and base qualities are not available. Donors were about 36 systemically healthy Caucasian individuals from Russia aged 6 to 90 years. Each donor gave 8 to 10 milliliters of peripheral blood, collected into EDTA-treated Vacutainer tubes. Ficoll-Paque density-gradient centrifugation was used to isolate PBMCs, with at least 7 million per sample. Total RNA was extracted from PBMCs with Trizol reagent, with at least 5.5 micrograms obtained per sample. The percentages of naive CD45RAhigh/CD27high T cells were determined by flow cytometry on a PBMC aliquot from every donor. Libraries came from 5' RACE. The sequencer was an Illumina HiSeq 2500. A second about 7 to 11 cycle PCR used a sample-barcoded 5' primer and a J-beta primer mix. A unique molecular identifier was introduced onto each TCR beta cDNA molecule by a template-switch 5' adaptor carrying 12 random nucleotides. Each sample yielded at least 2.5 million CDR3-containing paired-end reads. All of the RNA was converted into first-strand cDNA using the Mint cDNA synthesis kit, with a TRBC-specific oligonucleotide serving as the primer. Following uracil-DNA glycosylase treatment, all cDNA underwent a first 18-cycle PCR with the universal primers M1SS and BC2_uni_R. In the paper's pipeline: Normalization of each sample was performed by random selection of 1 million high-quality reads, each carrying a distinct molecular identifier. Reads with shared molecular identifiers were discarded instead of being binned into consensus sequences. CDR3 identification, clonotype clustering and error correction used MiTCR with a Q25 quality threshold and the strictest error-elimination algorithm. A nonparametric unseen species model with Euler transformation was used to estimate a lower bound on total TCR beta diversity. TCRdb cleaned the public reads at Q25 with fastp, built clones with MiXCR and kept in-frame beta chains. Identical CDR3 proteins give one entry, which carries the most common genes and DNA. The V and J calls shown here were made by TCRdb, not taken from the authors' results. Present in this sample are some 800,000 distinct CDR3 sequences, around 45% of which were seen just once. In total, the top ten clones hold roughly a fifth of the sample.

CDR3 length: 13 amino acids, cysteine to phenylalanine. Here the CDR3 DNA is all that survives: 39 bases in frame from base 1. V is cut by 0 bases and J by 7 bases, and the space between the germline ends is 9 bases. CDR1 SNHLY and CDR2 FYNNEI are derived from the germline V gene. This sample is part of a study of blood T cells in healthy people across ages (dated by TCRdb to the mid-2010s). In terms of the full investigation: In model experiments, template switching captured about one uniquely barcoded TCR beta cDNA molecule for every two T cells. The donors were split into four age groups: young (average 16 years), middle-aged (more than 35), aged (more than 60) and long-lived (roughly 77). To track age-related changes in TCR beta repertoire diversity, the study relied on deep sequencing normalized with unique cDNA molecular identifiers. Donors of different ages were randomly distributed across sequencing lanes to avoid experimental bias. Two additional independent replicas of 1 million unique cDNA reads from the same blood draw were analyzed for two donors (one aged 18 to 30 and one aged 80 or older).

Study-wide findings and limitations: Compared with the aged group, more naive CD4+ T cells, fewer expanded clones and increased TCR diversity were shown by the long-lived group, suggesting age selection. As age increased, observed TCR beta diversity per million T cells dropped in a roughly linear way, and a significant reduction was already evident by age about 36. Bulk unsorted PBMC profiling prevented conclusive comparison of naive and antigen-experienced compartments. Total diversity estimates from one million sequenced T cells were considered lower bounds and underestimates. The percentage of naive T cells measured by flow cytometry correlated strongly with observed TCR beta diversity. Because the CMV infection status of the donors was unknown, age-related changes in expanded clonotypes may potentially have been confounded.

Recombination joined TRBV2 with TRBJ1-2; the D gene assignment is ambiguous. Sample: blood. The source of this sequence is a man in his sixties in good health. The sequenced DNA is TGTGCCAGCAGTGAAGCACGGACGGCTGGCTACACCTTC. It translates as CASSEARTAGYTF.